Sequencing of this T cell receptor (beta chain) was carried out in a study of human T cells and chemical hapten exposure. About the study: Diphenylcyclopropenone was applied weekly to patients' scalps across the approximately 25-week study. Overall study findings and caveats: Expanded TCRs were compared with controls, and the expanded TCRs formed significantly more large CDR3 similarity clusters.

Sample time point: patch test 3, about 24 weeks after DPC sensitization. The treatment: therapeutic diphenylcyclopropenone sensitization with weekly scalp DPC. Each patch-test visit's blood sample preceded patch application. TCRdb itself ran the RACE reads through MiXCR, one entry per CDR3 protein. The sample lists about 160,000 distinct CDR3 sequences, 25% to 35% occurring once. Germline V gene lookup returns CDR1 KGHSH and CDR2 LQKENI. V shed 6 bases and J shed 8 bases, with 20 bases lying between them. This CDR3 comprises 15 residues. In its sample, this clonotype was seen a few times. No antigen is known for it.

Sample: whole blood, taken in connection with sensitization to the hapten diphenylcyclopropenone (DPC). The TCR originated in a woman aged 18-29 years with alopecia areata. Some clones in this sample may be carry-over from other donors' samples. The chain has TRBV18 and TRBJ2-1, with D perhaps being TRBD1 or TRBD2 (6 bases each). DNA of the CDR3: TGTGCCAGCTCCGACCAGGCCGGGGGCCGGGATGAGCAGTTCTTC. Its translation is CASSDQAGGRDEQFF.